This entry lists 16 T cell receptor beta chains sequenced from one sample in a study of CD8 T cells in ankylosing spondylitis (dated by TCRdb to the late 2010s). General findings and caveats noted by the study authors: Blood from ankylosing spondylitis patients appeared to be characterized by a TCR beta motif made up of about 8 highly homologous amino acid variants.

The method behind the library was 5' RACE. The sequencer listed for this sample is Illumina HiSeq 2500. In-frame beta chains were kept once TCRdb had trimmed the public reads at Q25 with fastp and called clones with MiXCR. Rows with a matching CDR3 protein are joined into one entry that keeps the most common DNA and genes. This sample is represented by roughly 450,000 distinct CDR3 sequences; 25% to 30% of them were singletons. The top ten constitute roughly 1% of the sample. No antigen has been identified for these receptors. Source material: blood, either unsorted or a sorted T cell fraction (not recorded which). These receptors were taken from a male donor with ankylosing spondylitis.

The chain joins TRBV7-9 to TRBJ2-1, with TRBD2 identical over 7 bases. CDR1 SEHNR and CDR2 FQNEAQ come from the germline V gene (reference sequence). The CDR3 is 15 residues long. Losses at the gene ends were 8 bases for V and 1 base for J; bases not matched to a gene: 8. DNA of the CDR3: TGTGCCAGCGGGAGGGCTCCGGGGTCCTACAATGAGCAGTTCTTC. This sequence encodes CASGRAPGSYNEQFF.

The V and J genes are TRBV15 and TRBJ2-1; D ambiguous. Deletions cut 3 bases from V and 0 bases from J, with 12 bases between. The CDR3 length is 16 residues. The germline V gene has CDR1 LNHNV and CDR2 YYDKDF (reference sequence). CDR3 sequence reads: CATSSTDTRSYNEQFF. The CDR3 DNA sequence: TGTGCCACCAGCAGCACTGACACTCGCTCCTACAATGAGCAGTTCTTC. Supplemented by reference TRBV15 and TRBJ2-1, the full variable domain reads DAMVIQNPRYQVTQFGKPVTLSCSQTLNHNVMYWYQQKSSQAPKLLFHYYDKDFNNEADTPDNFQSRRPNTSFCFLDIRSPGLGDTAMYLCATSSTDTRSYNEQFFGPGTRLTVL.

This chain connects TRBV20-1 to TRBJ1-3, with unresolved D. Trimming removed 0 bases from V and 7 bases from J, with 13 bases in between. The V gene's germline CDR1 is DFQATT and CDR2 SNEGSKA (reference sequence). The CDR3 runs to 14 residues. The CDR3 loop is CSARDPAGGNTIYF. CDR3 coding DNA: TGCAGTGCTAGAGATCCCGCGGGAGGCAACACCATATATTTT.

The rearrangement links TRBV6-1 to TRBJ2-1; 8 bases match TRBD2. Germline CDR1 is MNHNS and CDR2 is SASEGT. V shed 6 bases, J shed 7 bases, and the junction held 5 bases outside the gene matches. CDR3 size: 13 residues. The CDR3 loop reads CASRRSGTNEQFF. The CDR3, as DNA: TGTGCCAGCAGGCGTAGCGGGACGAATGAGCAGTTCTTC.

CDR3 coding DNA: TGTGCCAGCGTATATTCTAAGGCGGGAGATACGCAGTATTTT. Translated, it gives CASVYSKAGDTQYF. V usage is TRBV12-3 or TRBV12-4 and J usage is TRBJ2-3; perhaps TRBD2 as D (5 bases). V shed 8 bases and J shed 5 bases, with 17 bases lying between them. The CDR3 has 14 amino acids.

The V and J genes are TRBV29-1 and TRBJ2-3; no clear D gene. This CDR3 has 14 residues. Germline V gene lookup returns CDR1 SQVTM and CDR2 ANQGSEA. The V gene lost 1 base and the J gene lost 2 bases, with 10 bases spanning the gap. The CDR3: CSVEAETYTDTQYF. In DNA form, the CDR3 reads TGCAGCGTTGAAGCGGAGACCTACACAGATACGCAGTATTTT.

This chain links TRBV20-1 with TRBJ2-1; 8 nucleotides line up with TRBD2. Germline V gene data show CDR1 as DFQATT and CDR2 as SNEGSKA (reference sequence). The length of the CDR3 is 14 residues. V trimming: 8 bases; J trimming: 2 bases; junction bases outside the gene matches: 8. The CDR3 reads CSTLTSDTYNEQFF. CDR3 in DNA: TGCAGTACTTTGACTAGCGACACCTACAATGAGCAGTTCTTC.

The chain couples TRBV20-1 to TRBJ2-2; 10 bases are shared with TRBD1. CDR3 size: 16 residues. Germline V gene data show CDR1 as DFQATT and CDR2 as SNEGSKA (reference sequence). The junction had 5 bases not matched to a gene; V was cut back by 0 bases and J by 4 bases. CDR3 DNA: TGCAGTGCTAGAGATTGGGACAGGGGAGCCACCGGGGAGCTGTTTTTT. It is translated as CSARDWDRGATGELFF.

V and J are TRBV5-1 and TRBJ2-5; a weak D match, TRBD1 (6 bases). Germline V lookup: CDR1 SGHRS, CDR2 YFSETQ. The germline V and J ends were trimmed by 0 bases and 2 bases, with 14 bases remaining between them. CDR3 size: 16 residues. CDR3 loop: CASSLVPGERQETQYF. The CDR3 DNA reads TGCGCCAGCAGCTTGGTCCCAGGGGAGAGGCAAGAGACCCAGTACTTC.

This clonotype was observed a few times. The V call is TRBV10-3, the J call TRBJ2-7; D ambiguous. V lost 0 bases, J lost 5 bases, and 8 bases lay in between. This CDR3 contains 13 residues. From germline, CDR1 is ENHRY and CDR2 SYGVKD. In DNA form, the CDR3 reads TGTGCCATCAGTGAGTCGGTAGTAGACGAGCAGTACGTC. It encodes CAISESVVDEQYV.

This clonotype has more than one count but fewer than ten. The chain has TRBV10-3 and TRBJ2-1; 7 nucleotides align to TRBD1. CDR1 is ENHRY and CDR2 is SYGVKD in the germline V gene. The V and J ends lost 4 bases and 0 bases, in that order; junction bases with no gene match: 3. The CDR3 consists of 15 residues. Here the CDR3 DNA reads TGTGCCATCAGTGCCGGGACAGACTCCTACAATGAGCAGTTCTTC. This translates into CAISAGTDSYNEQFF.

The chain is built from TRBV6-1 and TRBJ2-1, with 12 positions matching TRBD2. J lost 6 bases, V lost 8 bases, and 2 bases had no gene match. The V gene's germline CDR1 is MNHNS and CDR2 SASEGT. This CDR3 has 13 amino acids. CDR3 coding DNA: TGTGCCAGCCTACTAGCGGGAGGCAATGAGCAGTTCTTC. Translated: CASLLAGGNEQFF.

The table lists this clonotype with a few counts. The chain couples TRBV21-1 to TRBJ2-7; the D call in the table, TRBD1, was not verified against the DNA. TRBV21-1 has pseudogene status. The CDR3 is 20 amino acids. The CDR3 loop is CASSKEVGQDCFTLTYEQYV. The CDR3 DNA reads TGTGCCAGCAGCAAAGAGGTAGGACAGGACTGCTTTACCCTTACCTACGAGCAGTACGTC.

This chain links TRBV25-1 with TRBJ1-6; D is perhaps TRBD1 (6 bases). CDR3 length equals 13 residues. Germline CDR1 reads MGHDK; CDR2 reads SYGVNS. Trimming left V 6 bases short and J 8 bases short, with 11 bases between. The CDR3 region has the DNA TGTGCCAGCAGGTCACAGGGCGATTCACCCCTCCACTTT. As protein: CASRSQGDSPLHF.

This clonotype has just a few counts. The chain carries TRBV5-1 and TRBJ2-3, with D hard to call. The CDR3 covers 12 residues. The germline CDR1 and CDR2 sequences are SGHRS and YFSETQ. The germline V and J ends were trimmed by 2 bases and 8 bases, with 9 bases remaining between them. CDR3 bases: TGCGCCAGCAGCTTAGACCCCAGTACGCAGTATTTT. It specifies CASSLDPSTQYF.

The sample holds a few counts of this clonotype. The CDR3 spells CASSLTRLAGAGNEQFF. In DNA, the CDR3 is TGTGCCAGCAGCTTAACCCGACTAGCGGGAGCGGGCAATGAGCAGTTCTTC. The chain couples TRBV7-9 to TRBJ2-1, with 12 bases fitting TRBD2. There are 17 residues in the CDR3. CDR1 is SEHNR, CDR2 FQNEAQ, per germline (reference sequence). V gave up 2 bases and J gave up 6 bases; unmatched junction bases: 8.